This T cell receptor (beta chain) was identified during a study of shared clonotypes between healthy human individuals (dated by TCRdb to about 2020). Turning to the overall study: Three men and two women, aged 18 to 49 years, made up the cohort. Different laboratories and diverse techniques were used to prepare libraries and sequence TCR repertoires, to increase sequencing depth and limit assay-specific biases. To estimate repertoire size and how much clonotype sharing occurs between individuals, the study deeply sequenced the blood TCR repertoires of about 5 healthy adults. For each donor, CD4 naive and CD4 memory were each given three plates, CD8 naive was given two plates, and CD8 memory was given one plate. Between about 0.85 and 9.5 billion PBMCs per donor were obtained by leukapheresis.

From the germline V gene (reference sequence), CDR1 is SGHKS and CDR2 is YYEKEE. CDR3 length: 14 amino acids, cysteine to phenylalanine. Here the CDR3 DNA is all that survives: 42 bases in frame from base 1. Trimming costs V 2 bases and J 6 bases, and their ends lie 14 bases apart. Using the deep immunoSEQ assay, multiplex PCR amplified TCR CDR3 regions from genomic DNA. Genomic DNA extracted from each cell subset was distributed evenly over all wells of several immunoSEQ 96-well plates, and each plate served as one replicate. For sorted subsets, each replicate PCR was loaded with 200 ng genomic DNA, equivalent to 25,000 to 30,000 T cell genomes. Purified libraries were measured with a Qubit 3.0 fluorometer, size-checked on a Bioanalyzer 2100, and measured again with the KAPA Library Quantification kit. Every immunoSEQ 96-well plate was sequenced on a dedicated single-read 150-cycle Illumina NextSeq 550 flow cell. The published analysis was carried out like this. Because the immunoSEQ output held only junctional sequences and lacked quality scores, the filtering could not match the filtering applied to full-length reads. To assign V/J genes and CDR3, sequences were annotated using PyIR, a Python wrapper for IgBLAST v1.9, with IMGT germline references. Any read was removed if the V/J assignment was weak (E-value above 1e-6), the CDR3 was missing, or the read contained stop codons, out-of-frame junctions, or ambiguous translated residues. A V3J clonotype was defined by an identical inferred V gene, J gene, and CDR3 amino acid sequence. The percentage overlap between two repertoires was calculated by dividing the number of shared unique clonotypes by the size of the smaller repertoire. RTK rarefaction, the Chao1 estimator, and Recon v2.1 estimates of unobserved clonotypes were used to assess repertoire richness. Generation probabilities were computed with OLGA for all TCRbeta clonotypes obtained by the gDNA method from a few donors. Here the immuneACCESS table is served through TCRdb, limited to in-frame sequences with V and J called. Missing clones are a known gap in these copies; in checked studies unresolved V genes cover under half, and the rest lacks a known reason. V and J calls and clone size are those listed in that table; D and trimming were worked out from the DNA. Present in this sample are approximately 2,000,000 clones, around 95% of which were seen just once. Of the sample, more than 1.5% is held by the ten largest clones.

As for this clone: There is no known antigen for this receptor. The input lacks base qualities; no much larger clone sits a single base away.

The study at large found these results: Sampling was limited to blood, and TCR repertoires in tissue likely differ from TCR repertoires in blood. The small number of donors limited the genetic and exposure-history diversity represented. Compared with non-shared clonotypes, clonotypes shared by all four sorted-subset donors had higher generation probabilities. Pairwise subsampling indicated that sequencing depth was expected to affect the degree of clonotype sharing among donors. Across a few donors, roughly 5.1% of naive CD4, approximately 3.6% of naive CD8, around 2.5% of memory CD4, and approximately 0.42% of memory CD8 clonotypes were shared. Rarefaction of sorted-subset datasets indicated incomplete sequencing despite the large sequencing depth. Naive subsets generally had larger estimated clonotype richness than memory subsets.

For the CD8 naive samples, CD45RO-negative cells were positively selected for CCR7, yielding a CD45RA+CCR7+ population from which TemRA cells were excluded. Healthy HIV-negative adults with no recently reported acute infections or vaccinations were included as donors. All donors were Caucasian adults living in Nashville, Tennessee, USA. Blood was collected by leukapheresis, and PBMCs were isolated by Ficoll-Histopaque density gradient centrifugation and then cryopreserved in liquid nitrogen vapor phase. Analytical flow cytometry was used to check the purity and quantity of each magnetically sorted T cell population. Genomic DNA was isolated from every sorted fraction and measured by UV absorbance on a Nanodrop 2000c.

This TCR was sampled from a man between 18 and 29 years old in good health. Some clones in this sample may be carry-over from other donors' samples. Sequencing was carried out using naive CD8+ T cells from PBMCs. The sample's cell subset or site label is to be understood as: CD45RA+CCR7+. The chain employs TRBV5-5 and TRBJ1-2; no D gene call is confident. CDR3 region: CASSFDLEEDGYTF. The DNA is as follows: TGTGCCAGCAGCTTTGACCTCGAGGAGGATGGCTACACCTTC.